These 19 T cell receptor beta chains were sequenced from one sample in a study of cytomegalovirus exposure and HLA in healthy donors. Libraries were prepared by immunoSEQ multiplex PCR; TCRdb keeps only in-frame clonotypes and omits some of them. The sample shows about 250,000 clones, roughly 84% of them seen only once. Material for sequencing was PBMCs. The receptor set was obtained from a young man in good health and CMV-seropositive.

This clone came up once. The rearrangement joins TRBV7-9 to TRBJ2-7, with D perhaps TRBD1 or TRBD2 (5 bases each). Germline V gene lookup returns CDR1 SEHNR and CDR2 FQNEAQ (reference sequence). This CDR3 is 14 amino acids long. Deletions cut 1 base from V and 6 bases from J, with 13 bases between. CDR3 DNA sequence: TGTGCCAGCAGCTTAGGGTTCGTGGGGGTCGAGCAGTACTTC. Its protein product is CASSLGFVGVEQYF.

The chain uses TRBV2 and TRBJ1-5; maybe TRBD1 (6 bases). The CDR3 length is 13 residues. The germline CDR1 and CDR2 sequences are SNHLY and FYNNEI. The germline V and J ends were trimmed by 8 bases and 0 bases, with 8 bases remaining between them. CDR3 sequence reads: CASGGNSNQPQHF. CDR3 DNA sequence: TGTGCCAGCGGGGGCAATAGCAATCAGCCCCAGCATTTT.

The gene calls are TRBV2 and TRBJ2-1; D is possibly TRBD1 (6 bases). Germline V CDR1 and CDR2: SNHLY, FYNNEI. The CDR3 contains 14 residues. V lost 0 bases to trimming and J lost 12 bases, with 15 bases between them. CDR3 nucleotides: TGTGCCAGCAGTGAAGCGGGGGCCCTCAAGGGGCAGTTCTTC. This codes for CASSEAGALKGQFF. The full variable domain, rest sourced from reference TRBV2 and TRBJ2-1, is EPEVTQTPSHQVTQMGQEVILRCVPISNHLYFYWYRQILGQKVEFLVSFYNNEISEKSEIFDDQFSVERPDGSNFTLKIRSTKLEDSAMYFCASSEAGALKGQFFGPGTRLTVL.

In DNA, the CDR3 is TGCAGTGCAAGACTGAACACTGAAGCTTTCTTT. It codes for CSARLNTEAFF. The J gene is TRBJ1-1, the V gene TRBV20-1; no clear D. The CDR3 extends over 11 amino acids. V gave up 6 bases and J gave up 0 bases, with 5 bases separating them. Germline V CDR1 and CDR2: DFQATT, SNEGSKA (reference sequence).

The V and J genes are TRBV5-5 and TRBJ1-2; no clear D. Trimming took off 4 bases at V and 1 base at J, with 8 bases between the two ends. Germline V gene sequence: CDR1 SGHKS, CDR2 YYEKEE (reference sequence). The CDR3 consists of 13 residues. CDR3: CASSRENNYGYTF. As DNA, the CDR3 is TGTGCCAGCAGCCGAGAGAATAACTATGGCTACACCTTC.

This CDR3 is CASSLLAGYLYNEQFF. CDR3 nucleotides: TGTGCCAGCAGCTTACTAGCGGGATATCTCTACAATGAGCAGTTCTTC. The chain employs TRBV7-8 and TRBJ2-1, with TRBD2 matching 9 bases. CDR3 length: 16 amino acids. The trim removed 2 bases at V and 3 bases at J, leaving 5 bases unmatched. CDR1 and CDR2 (germline): SGHVS, FQNEAQ.

This clone showed up just once. The chain joins TRBV4-1 to TRBJ2-3; D remains ambiguous. Germline V gene data show CDR1 as MGHRA and CDR2 as YSYEKL. Trimming removed 4 bases at V and 0 bases at J, with 8 bases between. CDR3 length equals 14 residues. The DNA of the CDR3 is TGCGCCAGCAGCCGGAGCCTTAGCACAGATACGCAGTATTTT. This encodes CASSRSLSTDTQYF.

In DNA, the CDR3 is TGTGCCAGCAGCTTTACCTACGCGGACTACAATGAGCAGTTCTTC. Its protein is CASSFTYADYNEQFF. The chain employs TRBV7-2 and TRBJ2-1; D is unresolved. The CDR3 runs to 15 residues. V was cut by 3 bases and J by 3 bases, with 12 bases left in between. Germline V gene lookup returns CDR1 SGHTA and CDR2 FQGNSA.

This clone has just one count. This rearrangement joins TRBV30 to TRBJ2-7; possible D gene TRBD1, 6 bases. CDR3 length equals 16 residues. CDR1 and CDR2 (germline): GTSNPN, SVGIG (reference sequence). Deletions cut 2 bases from V and 6 bases from J, with 23 bases between. CDR3 sequence (DNA): TGTGCCTGGAGTTCCTACAGGGAAATCGGGGCGATCGAGCAGTACTTC. Translated: CAWSSYREIGAIEQYF.

This chain uses TRBV11-2 with TRBJ2-4; 7 bases line up with TRBD2. The CDR3 runs 14 residues. Germline V gene lookup returns CDR1 SGHAT and CDR2 FQNNGV. Losses at the gene ends were 5 bases for V and 6 bases for J; bases not matched to a gene: 7. The CDR3 DNA sequence: TGTGCCAGCAGCGCCGCGGCTAGCGGAAACATTCAGTACTTC. It translates to CASSAAASGNIQYF.

The J gene is TRBJ2-7, the V gene TRBV5-6, with D perhaps TRBD1 or TRBD2 (5 bases each). CDR3 length equals 13 residues. The V end lost 4 bases, the J end lost 4 bases, and 12 bases lay between the germline ends. From germline, CDR1 is SGHDT and CDR2 YYEEEE. In DNA, the CDR3 is TGTGCCAGCAGCAAGGGACCCGGATACGAGCAGTACTTC. It yields the protein CASSKGPGYEQYF.

The chain employs TRBV6-1 and TRBJ1-5; the D gene is possibly TRBD1 (6 bases). The CDR3 is made up of 13 amino acids. From germline, CDR1 is MNHNS and CDR2 SASEGT. Trimming took off 6 bases at V and 6 bases at J, with 12 bases between the two ends. The CDR3 reads CASRRGAGQPQHF. In DNA form, the CDR3 reads TGTGCCAGCAGGCGGGGGGCAGGTCAGCCCCAGCATTTT.

This clone was observed a handful of times. The chain joins TRBV10-3 to TRBJ2-1, with 9 bases matching TRBD2. The germline V gene encodes CDR1 ENHRY and CDR2 SYGVKD. V trimming: 5 bases; J trimming: 4 bases; junction bases outside the gene matches: 6. The CDR3 contains 15 residues. Here the CDR3 DNA reads TGTGCCATCAGTCCAGCGGGAGGTGGGTACAATGAGCAGTTCTTC. Its translation: CAISPAGGGYNEQFF.

This chain uses TRBV7-9 with TRBJ1-2; the match to TRBD1 covers 10 bases. V lost 5 bases to trimming and J lost 8 bases; unmatched junction nucleotides: 2. In germline, CDR1 is SEHNR, CDR2 FQNEAQ (reference sequence). This CDR3 region has 12 residues. This CDR3 is CASSRDRGGYTF. The CDR3 DNA follows: TGTGCCAGCAGCAGGGACAGGGGCGGCTACACCTTC.

CDR3 coding DNA: TGTGCCAGCAGCGTAGGGGGGGAGAGCTCCTACGAGCAGTACTTC. Translated: CASSVGGESSYEQYF. This chain links TRBV9 with TRBJ2-7; D may be TRBD2 (6 bases). The germline gives CDR1 SGDLS, CDR2 YYNGEE. Trimming stripped 0 bases from V and 0 bases from J, with 10 bases between. The CDR3 consists of 15 residues.

CDR3 sequence (DNA): TGTGCCACCAGCCCCCGCGGCCAGGGGGTCTCCTACAATGAGCAGTTCTTC. Residues: CATSPRGQGVSYNEQFF. The genes are TRBV15 and TRBJ2-1, with 7 bases identical to TRBD1. CDR1 and CDR2 from the germline V gene are LNHNV and YYDKDF (reference sequence). V was clipped by 5 bases and J by 0 bases; unmatched bases: 10. This CDR3 comprises 17 residues.

The chain carries TRBV5-1 and TRBJ2-7, with D maybe TRBD1 (5 bases). The CDR3 is 13 residues long. Trimming removed 1 base from V and 5 bases from J, with 10 bases in between. Germline V gene lookup returns CDR1 SGHRS and CDR2 YFSETQ. Here the CDR3 DNA reads TGCGCCAGCAGCTTGCACCAGGGCAACGAGCAGTACTTC. Translation: CASSLHQGNEQYF.

V usage is TRBV11-2 and J usage is TRBJ2-7, with no clear D. CDR1 is SGHAT and CDR2 is FQNNGV in the germline V gene. The CDR3 extends over 12 amino acids. V was trimmed by 3 bases and J by 3 bases, leaving 6 bases between them. This CDR3 is CASSFDGYEQYF. Written as DNA, the CDR3 is TGTGCCAGCAGCTTCGATGGCTACGAGCAGTACTTC.

This clone has only a few counts. V gene TRBV7-9 combines with J gene TRBJ2-7, with D possibly matching TRBD1 (5 bases). This CDR3 is built from 14 residues. Germline loops: CDR1 SEHNR, CDR2 FQNEAQ (reference sequence). With 1 base removed from V and 7 bases from J, the gap between germline ends came to 14 bases. The CDR3 DNA sequence: TGTGCCAGCAGCTTAGGCACTAATCCAGGGGAGCAGTACTTC. This encodes CASSLGTNPGEQYF.